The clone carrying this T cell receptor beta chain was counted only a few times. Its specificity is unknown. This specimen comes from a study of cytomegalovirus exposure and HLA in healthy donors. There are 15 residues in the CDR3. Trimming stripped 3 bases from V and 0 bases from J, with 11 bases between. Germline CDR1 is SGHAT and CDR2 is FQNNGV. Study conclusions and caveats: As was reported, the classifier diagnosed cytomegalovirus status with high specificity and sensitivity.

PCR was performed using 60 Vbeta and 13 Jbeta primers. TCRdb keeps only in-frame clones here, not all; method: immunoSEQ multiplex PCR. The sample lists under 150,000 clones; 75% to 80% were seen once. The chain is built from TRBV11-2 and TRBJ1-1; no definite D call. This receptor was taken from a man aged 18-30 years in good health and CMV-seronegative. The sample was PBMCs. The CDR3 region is CASSFGGAMNTEAFF. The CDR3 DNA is TGTGCCAGCAGCTTCGGAGGAGCCATGAACACTGAAGCTTTCTTT.